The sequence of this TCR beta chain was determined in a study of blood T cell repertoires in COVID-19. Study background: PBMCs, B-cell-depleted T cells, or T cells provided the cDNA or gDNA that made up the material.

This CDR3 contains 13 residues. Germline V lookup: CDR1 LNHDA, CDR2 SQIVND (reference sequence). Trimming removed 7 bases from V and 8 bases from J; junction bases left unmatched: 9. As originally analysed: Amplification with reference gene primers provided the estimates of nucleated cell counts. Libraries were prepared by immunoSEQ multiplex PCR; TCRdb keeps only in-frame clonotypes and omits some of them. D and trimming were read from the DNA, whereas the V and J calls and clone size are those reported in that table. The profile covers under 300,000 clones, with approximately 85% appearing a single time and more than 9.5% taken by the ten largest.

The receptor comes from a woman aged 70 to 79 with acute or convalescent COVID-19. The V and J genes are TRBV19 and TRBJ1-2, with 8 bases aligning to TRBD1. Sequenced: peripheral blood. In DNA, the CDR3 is TGTGCCAGTATTGCACAGGGGGGAGGCGGCTACACCTTC. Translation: CASIAQGGGGYTF.